Listed here are 29 T cell receptor beta chains from one sample, sequenced in a study of T cell responses to AZD1222 COVID-19 vaccine (dated by TCRdb to the early 2020s). Libraries were built with the immunoSEQ multiplex PCR assay. TCRdb took over this immuneACCESS table, retaining in-frame rearrangements with V and J assigned. Such tables are incomplete; in checked studies, under half of the missing clones stem from an unresolved V gene, and the remainder is unexplained. For this sample there are roughly 30,000 clones; around 78% appear just once. The leading ten clones occupy about 4.6% of the sample. The meaning of the sample's time point label: about 28 days (+/-7) after the second vaccine dose. The sample was peripheral blood, taken 28 days after the second AZD1222 dose. These receptors were collected from an adult who received the AZD1222 COVID-19 vaccine.

The chain has TRBV27 and TRBJ2-1; TRBD1 matches 9 bases. After removal of 7 bases from V and 4 bases from J, the junction contained 8 bases not matched to a gene. Germline CDR1 reads MNHEY; CDR2 reads SMNVEV (reference sequence). The length of the CDR3 is 15 residues. The CDR3 DNA is TGTGCCAGCACCGCCCAGGGACAGGGTTACAATGAGCAGTTCTTC. As protein: CASTAQGQGYNEQFF.

The CDR3 region has the DNA TGTGCCAGCAGCGTAGATGGCGGGGACTACTACAATGAGCAGTTCTTC. Its protein product is CASSVDGGDYYNEQFF. This chain uses TRBV9 with TRBJ2-1; 7 bases map to TRBD2. Trimming at V came to 0 bases and at J to 3 bases, leaving 6 bases not matched to a gene. This CDR3 spans 16 amino acids. Germline V gene sequence: CDR1 SGDLS, CDR2 YYNGEE.

The rearrangement links TRBV7-2 to TRBJ1-5, with TRBD1 as a possible D gene (6 bases). The germline gives CDR1 SGHTA, CDR2 FQGNSA. The CDR3 totals 15 residues. The V gene lost 2 bases and the J gene lost 3 bases, with 11 bases spanning the gap. CDR3 sequence: CASSLSPGVNQPQHF. The CDR3 nucleotides are TGTGCCAGCAGCTTATCCCCAGGGGTCAATCAGCCCCAGCATTTT.

This chain links TRBV6-5 with TRBJ2-1, with D hard to call. Trimming stripped 0 bases from V and 9 bases from J, with 9 bases between. This CDR3 contains 13 residues. The germline gives CDR1 MNHEY, CDR2 SVGAGI. The CDR3 sequence: CASSYSAAPEQFF. CDR3 nucleotide sequence: TGTGCCAGCAGTTACTCGGCCGCTCCTGAGCAGTTCTTC.

The count of this clone is one. The chain combines TRBV7-2 with TRBJ1-6; D is ambiguous. Germline V CDR1 and CDR2: SGHTA, FQGNSA. The CDR3 covers 15 residues. V lost 5 bases and J lost 10, with 18 bases in between. The CDR3, as DNA: TGTGCCAGCAGCCCCGTCGCACCATCGTGGTCACCCCTCCACTTT. It specifies CASSPVAPSWSPLHF.

In this sample, this clone is medium-sized. The rearrangement uses TRBV3-1 (or the pseudogene TRBV3-2) and TRBJ2-3; TRBD2 aligns across 8 bases. Trimming at V came to 5 bases and at J to 5 bases, leaving 12 bases not matched to a gene. This CDR3 comprises 16 residues. Germline loops: CDR1 LGHDT, CDR2 YNNKEL (reference sequence). CDR3 protein: CASSSEEAGGLDTQYF. The CDR3 nucleotides are TGTGCCAGCAGCTCAGAGGAGGCGGGAGGATTAGATACGCAGTATTTT.

CDR3 region: CASRADRSDNSPLHF. For the CDR3, the DNA is TGTGCCAGTAGGGCGGACAGGTCAGATAATTCACCCCTCCACTTT. J is TRBJ1-6 and V is TRBV19; TRBD1 aligns across 7 bases. Germline loops: CDR1 LNHDA, CDR2 SQIVND (reference sequence). This CDR3 region has 15 residues. V dropped 6 bases and J dropped 5; count of bases not matched to a gene: 7.

V gene TRBV19 combines with J gene TRBJ2-7; D not resolved. V dropped 6 bases and J dropped 7 bases, with 19 bases sitting between them. This CDR3 has 14 residues. From germline, CDR1 is LNHDA and CDR2 SQIVND (reference sequence). The CDR3 region is CASSQRTPFREQYF. The CDR3, as DNA: TGTGCCAGTAGCCAAAGAACACCCTTCCGGGAGCAGTACTTC.

The V gene is TRBV5-1, the J gene TRBJ1-4, with D uncertain. Germline V lookup: CDR1 SGHRS, CDR2 YFSETQ. The CDR3 loop spans 14 amino acids. Trimming took off 0 bases at V and 0 bases at J, with 3 bases between the two ends. The CDR3 reads CASSLGATNEKLFF. The CDR3 nucleotides read TGCGCCAGCAGCTTGGGGGCAACTAATGAAAAACTGTTTTTT.

CDR3 in DNA: TGTGCCAGCAGGGGGCCTGGAAACACCATATATTTT. Protein product: CASRGPGNTIYF. V gene TRBV6-5 combines with J gene TRBJ1-3, with a weak D call TRBD1 (5 bases). The V gene's germline CDR1 is MNHEY and CDR2 SVGAGI. V lost 6 bases and J 2 bases, leaving 5 bases between the germline ends. The CDR3 has 12 residues.

This clone was seen a handful of times. This sequence joins TRBV27 and TRBJ1-6; 7 bases line up with TRBD1. The V gene's germline CDR1 is MNHEY and CDR2 SMNVEV (reference sequence). The junction had 12 bases not matched to a gene; V was cut back by 6 bases and J by 10 bases. This CDR3 spans 15 amino acids. This CDR3 reads CASSQTTGWLSPLHF. The CDR3 DNA follows: TGTGCCAGCAGCCAAACGACAGGGTGGTTGTCACCCCTCCACTTT.

This chain joins TRBV27 and TRBJ1-2; D ambiguous. The CDR3 contains 14 residues. Trimming shortened V by 0 bases and J by 4 bases, and 9 bases separated the two germline ends. Germline CDR1 is MNHEY and CDR2 is SMNVEV (reference sequence). The CDR3 DNA reads as TGTGCCAGCAGTTTATCGTCCCGGGTCTATGGCTACACCTTC. It is translated as CASSLSSRVYGYTF.

V usage is TRBV7-9 and J usage is TRBJ1-5; 7 bases align to TRBD1. The CDR3 covers 15 residues. J was trimmed by 6 bases and V by 4 bases; bases with no gene match: 9. Germline lookup yields CDR1 SEHNR and CDR2 FQNEAQ (reference sequence). CDR3 DNA: TGTGCCAGCAGCTCCGACAGGGCGGAATTTCAGCCCCAGCATTTT. It translates to CASSSDRAEFQPQHF.

This chain uses TRBV7-9 with TRBJ1-1, with no clear D. The germline V gene encodes CDR1 SEHNR and CDR2 FQNEAQ (reference sequence). This CDR3 has 13 amino acids. Trimming shortened V by 5 bases and J by 4 bases, and 11 bases separated the two germline ends. This chain's CDR3 is CASSPPAPTEAFF. CDR3 nucleotides: TGTGCCAGCAGCCCCCCAGCTCCCACTGAAGCTTTCTTT. Filled out from reference TRBV7-9 and TRBJ1-1, the complete variable domain reads DTGVSQNPRHKITKRGQNVTFRCDPISEHNRLYWYRQTLGQGPEFLTYFQNEAQLEKSRLLSDRFSAERPKGSFSTLEIQRTEQGDSAMYLCASSPPAPTEAFFGQGTRLTVV.

This clone occurred a few times. V and J are TRBV4-1 and TRBJ1-4; no reliable D call. V lost 4 bases, J lost 7 bases, and 7 bases lay in between. Germline V gene sequence: CDR1 MGHRA, CDR2 YSYEKL. The CDR3 consists of 12 residues. The CDR3 DNA reads TGCGCCAGCAGCCCGATAGGTGAAAAACTGTTTTTT. It specifies CASSPIGEKLFF.

The chain recombines TRBV18 with TRBJ2-3; D is perhaps TRBD1 (6 bases). V was pared by 5 bases and J by 2 bases, with 17 bases between. CDR3 length: 16 residues. CDR1 is KGHSH, CDR2 LQKENI, per germline. In DNA form, the CDR3 reads TGTGCCAGCTCAAGCCGGACAGCGACACTCACAGATACGCAGTATTTT. It yields the protein CASSSRTATLTDTQYF.

This clone showed up just once. The rearrangement links TRBV6-1 to TRBJ2-3, with 7 bases lining up with TRBD2. This CDR3 is built from 18 residues. J lost 2 bases, V lost 4 bases, and 15 bases had no gene match. CDR1 is MNHNS, CDR2 SASEGT, per germline. As DNA, the CDR3 is TGTGCCAGCAGTGCAACCCGGCGGCGGGGGAAACTCACAGATACGCAGTATTTT. Its protein product is CASSATRRRGKLTDTQYF.

J is TRBJ1-4 and V is TRBV19; possibly TRBD1 for D (5 bases). Between the trimmed V and J ends, which lost 3 bases and 7 bases, there was a span of 15 bases. This CDR3 has 15 residues. Germline V gives CDR1 LNHDA, CDR2 SQIVND (reference sequence). The CDR3 DNA reads as TGTGCCAGTAGTATCGGATACAGGACGGGTGAAAAACTGTTTTTT. Its protein is CASSIGYRTGEKLFF.

The V gene is TRBV24-1, the J gene TRBJ2-1; tentatively, D is TRBD1 or TRBD2 (5 bases each). The CDR3 length is 15 residues. The V and J ends lost 5 bases and 7 bases respectively, with 17 bases between them. Germline CDR1 is KGHDR and CDR2 is SFDVKD. CDR3 loop: CATSVGTTGGNEQFF. CDR3 coding DNA: TGTGCCACCAGTGTTGGGACCACAGGAGGAAATGAGCAGTTCTTC.

J is TRBJ2-4 and V is TRBV30; no clear D. From germline, CDR1 is GTSNPN and CDR2 SVGIG (reference sequence). V was pared by 2 bases and J by 7 bases, with 9 bases between. The CDR3 contains 12 residues. Here the CDR3 reads CAWSIAGNIQYF. As DNA, the CDR3 is TGTGCCTGGAGTATAGCCGGTAACATTCAGTACTTC.

The rearrangement uses TRBV28 and TRBJ1-2; no firm D call. V was cut by 11 bases and J by 4 bases, with 14 bases left in between. The CDR3 spans 12 residues. Germline V gene data show CDR1 as MDHEN and CDR2 as SYDVKM. CDR3 region: CAASKAAYGYTF. The CDR3 DNA follows: TGTGCCGCATCCAAGGCAGCCTATGGCTACACCTTC.

The V gene is TRBV4-1, the J gene TRBJ2-5, with D uncertain. Germline CDR1 MGHRA, CDR2 YSYEKL. The CDR3 spans 15 residues. The V end was cut by 1 base, the J end by 1 base, with 10 bases between. In DNA form, the CDR3 reads TGCGCCAGCAGCCAAGGTGCCAGATTCCAAGAGACCCAGTACTTC. Encoded protein: CASSQGARFQETQYF.

The V gene is TRBV9, the J gene TRBJ1-1, with TRBD1 as a possible D gene (6 bases). Germline CDR1 is SGDLS and CDR2 is YYNGEE. The V end was cut by 3 bases, the J end by 9 bases, with 12 bases between. The CDR3 extends over 12 amino acids. CDR3 nucleotide sequence: TGTGCCAGCAGCGCCCCCGGGGACAAAGCTTTCTTT. Its protein product is CASSAPGDKAFF.

The chain couples TRBV25-1 to TRBJ2-2, with TRBD1 identical over 8 bases. The CDR3 length is 16 residues. Unmatched junction bases numbered 6, after V lost 6 bases and J lost 0 bases. Germline CDR1 reads MGHDK; CDR2 reads SYGVNS. The CDR3 here is CASRTDRASNTGELFF. CDR3 DNA: TGTGCCAGCAGAACGGACAGGGCCTCGAACACCGGGGAGCTGTTTTTT. Based on the CDR3 plus reference TRBV25-1 and TRBJ2-2, the full variable domain is EADIYQTPRYLVIGTGKKITLECSQTMGHDKMYWYQQDPGMELHLIHYSYGVNSTEKGDLSSESTVSRIRTEHFPLTLESARPSHTSQYLCASRTDRASNTGELFFGEGSRLTVL.

The chain recombines TRBV24-1 with TRBJ1-5; 8 positions agree with TRBD1. The ends lost 7 bases at V and 2 bases at J; junction bases unmatched: 6. The CDR3 extends over 15 amino acids. Germline CDR1 reads KGHDR; CDR2 reads SFDVKD. This CDR3 reads CATSGQGYGNQPQHF. CDR3 DNA sequence: TGTGCCACCAGCGGACAGGGATACGGCAATCAGCCCCAGCATTTT.

The chain recombines TRBV10-3 with TRBJ2-1, with 9 nucleotides matching TRBD2. Trimming took 6 bases from V and 8 from J; bases not matched to a gene: 11. Germline CDR1 is ENHRY and CDR2 is SYGVKD. The CDR3 runs to 15 residues. The CDR3 coding sequence is TGTGCCATCAGGATCGGGACTAGCTTCCTTCATGAGCAGTTCTTC. Translating gives CAIRIGTSFLHEQFF.

This clone has more than one count but fewer than ten. The rearrangement joins TRBV9 to TRBJ1-2, with 9 nucleotides matching TRBD1. V was pared by 3 bases and J by 7 bases, with 7 bases of the junction left unmatched. The CDR3 runs to 14 residues. Germline V gene lookup returns CDR1 SGDLS and CDR2 YYNGEE. CDR3 in amino acids: CASSGGTGPGGYTF. In DNA, the CDR3 is TGTGCCAGCAGCGGCGGGACAGGGCCGGGTGGCTACACCTTC.

The chain is built from TRBV5-6 and TRBJ2-1; a possible D gene is TRBD1 (6 bases). The germline V gene encodes CDR1 SGHDT and CDR2 YYEEEE. Trimming removed 3 bases from V and 5 bases from J, with 6 bases in between. The CDR3 runs 12 residues. The CDR3 region has the DNA TGTGCCAGCAGCTGGACAGACAATGAGCAGTTCTTC. It is translated as CASSWTDNEQFF.

This sequence joins TRBV2 and TRBJ1-2; D gene uncertain. Trimming took off 2 bases at V and 5 bases at J, with 33 bases between the two ends. Looked up from germline, CDR1 is SNHLY and CDR2 is FYNNEI. This CDR3 has 21 amino acids. The DNA of the CDR3 is TGTGCCAGCAGTGAACTTATTATTACCGCCACGGACGAAATATCTTCTTATGGCTACACCTTC. The encoded protein is CASSELIITATDEISSYGYTF.